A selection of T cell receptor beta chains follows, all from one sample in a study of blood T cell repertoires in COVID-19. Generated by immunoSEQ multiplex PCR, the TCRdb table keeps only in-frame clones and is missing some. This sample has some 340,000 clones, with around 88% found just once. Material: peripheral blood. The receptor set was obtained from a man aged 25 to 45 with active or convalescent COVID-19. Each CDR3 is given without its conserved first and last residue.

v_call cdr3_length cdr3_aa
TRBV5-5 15 ASSSTGGQGGADTQY
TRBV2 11 ASSPGQNYGYT
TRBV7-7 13 ASSLGSGGSYEQY
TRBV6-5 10 ASSYSNGEQY
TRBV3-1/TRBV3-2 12 ASSQASDTGELF
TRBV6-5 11 ASSYPGGQPQH
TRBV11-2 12 ASSPPGTGFEQY
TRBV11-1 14 ASSLQPRQVNTEAF
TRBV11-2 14 ASSLTWREVGDEQF
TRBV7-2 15 ASSPTTYRGMNTEAF
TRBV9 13 ASSATDRARDGYT
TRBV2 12 ASSEKGTNYGYT
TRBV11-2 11 ASSPGNGNTIY
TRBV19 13 ASSVNLKRTDTQY
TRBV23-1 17 ASRGYGTGKALETGELF
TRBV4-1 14 ASSQEERGGQDTQY
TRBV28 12 ASNRGGSNYGYT
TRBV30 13 AWSVFASAGNTIY
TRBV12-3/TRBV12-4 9 ASRGTGGYT
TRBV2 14 ASSETVAGGLYEQY
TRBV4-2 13 ASSQGGGEAYEQY
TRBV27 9 ASNSGTEQY
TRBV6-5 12 ASSSGSYNSPLH
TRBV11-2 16 ASSLEVLRRTSTNEQF
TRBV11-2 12 ASSLGGLGYEQY
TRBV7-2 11 ASSFGRGDTIY
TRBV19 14 ASSISRYLNNEKLF
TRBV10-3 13 AIGAKGTGKNEQF
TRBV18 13 ASSPPDSMNTEAF
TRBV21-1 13 ASSLKTGENSPLH
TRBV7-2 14 ASSLGNRGPKDGYT
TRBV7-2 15 ASSNQALAGGPDTQY
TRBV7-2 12 ASSPEGGWTEAF
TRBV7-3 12 ASRGAVNTGELF
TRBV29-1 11 SVSGGPGNTIY
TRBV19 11 ASSIAKRQPQH
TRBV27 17 ASSSTDTSGGARMETQY
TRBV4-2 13 ASTLAKLSTDTQY
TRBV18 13 ASSTGTSGTGELF
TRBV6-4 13 ASSEDRGPYNEQF
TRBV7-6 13 ASSSALAGYYEQY
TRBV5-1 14 ASSSGTAATNEKLF
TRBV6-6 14 ASRPLSGTKGNEQF
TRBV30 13 ATSSGSLSRDTQY
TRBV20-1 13 SASRGDRPNEKLF
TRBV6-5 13 ASSYTYRGLLTQY
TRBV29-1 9 SVEDAGLGF
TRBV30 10 AWSVNREGYT
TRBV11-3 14 ASSGPGDRSNYGYT
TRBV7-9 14 ASSQGQRGQNNEQF